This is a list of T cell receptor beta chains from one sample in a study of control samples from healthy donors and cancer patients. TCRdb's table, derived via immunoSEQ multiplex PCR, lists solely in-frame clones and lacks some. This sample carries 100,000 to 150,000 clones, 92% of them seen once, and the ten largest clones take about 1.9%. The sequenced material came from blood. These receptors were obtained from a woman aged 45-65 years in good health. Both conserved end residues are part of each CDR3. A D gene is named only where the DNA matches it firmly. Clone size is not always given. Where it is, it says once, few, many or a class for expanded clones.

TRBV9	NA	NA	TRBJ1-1	CASSVGSGAGNTEAFF	TGTGCCAGCAGCGTAGGTTCGGGGGCGGGCAACACTGAAGCTTTCTTT
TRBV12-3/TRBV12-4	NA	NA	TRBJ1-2	CASRGWGDYGYTF	TGTGCCAGCAGGGGATGGGGCGACTATGGCTACACCTTC
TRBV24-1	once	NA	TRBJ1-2	CATSDSRQGYGYTF	TGTGCCACCAGTGATTCACGGCAGGGGTATGGCTACACCTTC
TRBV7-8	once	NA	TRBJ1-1	CASSSTRLSGMNTEAFF	TGTGCCAGCAGCTCGACAAGATTAAGCGGCATGAACACTGAAGCTTTCTTT
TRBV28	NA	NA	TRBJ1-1	CASSFNRYTEAFF	TGTGCCAGCAGTTTTAACCGTTACACTGAAGCTTTCTTT
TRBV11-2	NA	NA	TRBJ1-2	CASSLVGAVDGYTF	TGTGCCAGCAGCTTAGTGGGGGCGGTGGATGGCTACACCTTC
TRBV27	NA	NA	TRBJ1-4	CASSYSGTNEKLFF	TGTGCCAGCAGTTACTCAGGGACTAATGAAAAACTGTTTTTT
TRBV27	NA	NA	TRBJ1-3	CASSFTRGNTIYF	TGTGCCAGCAGTTTCACCAGGGGAAACACCATATATTTT
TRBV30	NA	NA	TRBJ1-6	CAWTNGANSPLHF	TGTGCCTGGACAAATGGGGCAAATTCACCCCTCCACTTT
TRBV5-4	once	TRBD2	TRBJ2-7	CASSSGLARDEQYF	TGTGCCAGCAGCTCGGGACTAGCGAGGGACGAGCAGTACTTC
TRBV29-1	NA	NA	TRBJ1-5	CSVWGEWTLFNQPQHF	TGCAGCGTTTGGGGGGAGTGGACCCTATTCAATCAGCCCCAGCATTTT
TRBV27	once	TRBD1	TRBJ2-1	CASSLNRQGRQFF	TGTGCCAGCAGTCTAAACAGACAGGGGAGACAGTTCTTC
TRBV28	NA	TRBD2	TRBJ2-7	CASSLPGLAISYEQYF	TGTGCCAGCAGTCTCCCGGGACTAGCGATCTCCTACGAGCAGTACTTC
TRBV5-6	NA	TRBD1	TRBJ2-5	CASSRATPGQGCRHF	TGTGCCAGCAGCAGGGCGACGCCGGGACAGGGGTGCCGACACTTC
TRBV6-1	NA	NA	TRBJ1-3	CASSEWSGFSGNTIYF	TGTGCCAGCAGTGAATGGTCTGGTTTCTCTGGAAACACCATATATTTT
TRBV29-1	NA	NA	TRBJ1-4	CSVGYENEKLFF	TGCAGCGTTGGCTATGAAAATGAAAAACTGTTTTTT